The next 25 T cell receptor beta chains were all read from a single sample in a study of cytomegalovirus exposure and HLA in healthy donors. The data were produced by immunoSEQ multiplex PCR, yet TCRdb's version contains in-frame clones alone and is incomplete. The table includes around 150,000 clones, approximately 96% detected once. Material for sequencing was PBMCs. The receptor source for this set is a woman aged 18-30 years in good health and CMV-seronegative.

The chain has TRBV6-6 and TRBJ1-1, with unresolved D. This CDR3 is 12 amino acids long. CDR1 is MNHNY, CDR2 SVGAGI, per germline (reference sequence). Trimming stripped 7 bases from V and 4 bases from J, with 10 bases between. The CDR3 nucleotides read TGTGCCAGCACCCCAGGCGCCACTGAAGCTTTCTTT. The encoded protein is CASTPGATEAFF.

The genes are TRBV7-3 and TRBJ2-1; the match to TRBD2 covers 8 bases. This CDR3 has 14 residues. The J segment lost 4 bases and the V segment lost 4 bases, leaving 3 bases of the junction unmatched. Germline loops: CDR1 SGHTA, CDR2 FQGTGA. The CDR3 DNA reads TGTGCCAGCAGCTACGGGGGGGTTTACAATGAGCAGTTCTTC. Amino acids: CASSYGGVYNEQFF.

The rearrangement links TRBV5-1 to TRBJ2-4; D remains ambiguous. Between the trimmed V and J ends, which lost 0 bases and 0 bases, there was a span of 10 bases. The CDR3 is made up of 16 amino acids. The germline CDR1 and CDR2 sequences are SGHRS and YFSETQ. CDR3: CASSLEQTRAKNIQYF. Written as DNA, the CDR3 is TGCGCCAGCAGCTTGGAACAGACGAGAGCCAAAAACATTCAGTACTTC.

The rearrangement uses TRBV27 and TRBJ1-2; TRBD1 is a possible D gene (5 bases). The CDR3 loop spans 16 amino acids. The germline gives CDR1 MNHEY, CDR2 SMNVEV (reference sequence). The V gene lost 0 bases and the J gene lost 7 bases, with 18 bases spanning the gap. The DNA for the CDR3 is TGTGCCAGCAGTTTATCGAGGAGTGGGGGGAGGGGTGGCTACACCTTC. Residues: CASSLSRSGGRGGYTF.

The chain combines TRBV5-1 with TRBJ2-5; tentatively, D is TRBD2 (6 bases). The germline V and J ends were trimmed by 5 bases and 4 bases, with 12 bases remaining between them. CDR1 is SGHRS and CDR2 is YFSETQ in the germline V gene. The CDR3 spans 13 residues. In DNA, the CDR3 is TGCGCCAGCAGGAGATCGCGGGGAGAGACCCAGTACTTC. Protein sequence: CASRRSRGETQYF.

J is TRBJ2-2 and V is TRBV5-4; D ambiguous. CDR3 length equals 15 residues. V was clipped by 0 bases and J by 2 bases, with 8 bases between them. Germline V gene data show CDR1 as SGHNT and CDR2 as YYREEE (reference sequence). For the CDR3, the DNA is TGTGCCAGCAGCTTGGCCGGGTTAAACACCGGGGAGCTGTTTTTT. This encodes CASSLAGLNTGELFF.

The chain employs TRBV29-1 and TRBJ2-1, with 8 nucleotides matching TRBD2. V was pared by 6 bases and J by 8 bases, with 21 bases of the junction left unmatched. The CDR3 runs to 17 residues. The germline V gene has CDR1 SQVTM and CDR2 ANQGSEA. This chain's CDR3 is CSVTKQAPGGAEDEQFF. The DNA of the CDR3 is TGCAGCGTAACTAAGCAGGCCCCGGGGGGGGCCGAGGATGAGCAGTTCTTC.

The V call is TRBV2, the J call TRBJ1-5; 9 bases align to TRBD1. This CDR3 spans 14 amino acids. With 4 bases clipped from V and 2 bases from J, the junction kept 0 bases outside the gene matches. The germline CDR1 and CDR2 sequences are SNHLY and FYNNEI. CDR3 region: CASSGTGGNQPQHF. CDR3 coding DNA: TGTGCCAGCAGTGGGACAGGGGGCAATCAGCCCCAGCATTTT.

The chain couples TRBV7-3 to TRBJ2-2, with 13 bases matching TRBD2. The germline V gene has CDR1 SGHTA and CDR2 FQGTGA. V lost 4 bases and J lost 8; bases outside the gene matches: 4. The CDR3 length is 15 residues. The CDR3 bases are TGTGCCAGCAGCTCGCCGGGACTAGCGGGGGGGGAGCTGTTTTTT. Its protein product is CASSSPGLAGGELFF.

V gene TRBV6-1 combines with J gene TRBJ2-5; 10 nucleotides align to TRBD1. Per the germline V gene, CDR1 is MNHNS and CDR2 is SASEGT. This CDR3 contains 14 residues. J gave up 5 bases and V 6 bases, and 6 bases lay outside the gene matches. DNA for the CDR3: TGTGCCAGCAGGAGGGACAGGGGATGGGAGACCCAGTACTTC. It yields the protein CASRRDRGWETQYF.

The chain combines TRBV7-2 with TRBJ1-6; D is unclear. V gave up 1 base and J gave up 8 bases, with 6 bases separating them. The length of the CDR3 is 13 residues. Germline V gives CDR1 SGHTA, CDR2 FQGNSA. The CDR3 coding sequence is TGTGCCAGCAGCTTAGTAACAGATTCACCCCTCCACTTT. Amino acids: CASSLVTDSPLHF.

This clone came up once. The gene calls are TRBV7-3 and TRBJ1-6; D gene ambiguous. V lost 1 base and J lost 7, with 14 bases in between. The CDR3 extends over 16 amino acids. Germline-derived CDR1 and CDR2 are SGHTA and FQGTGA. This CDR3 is CASSLSPPDGNSPLHF. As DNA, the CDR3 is TGTGCCAGCAGCTTAAGCCCCCCCGACGGGAATTCACCCCTCCACTTT.

CDR3 sequence: CASSFDRAFYNEQFF. The DNA for the CDR3 is TGTGCCAGCAGCTTTGACAGGGCCTTCTACAATGAGCAGTTCTTC. The genes are TRBV7-3 and TRBJ2-1, with 7 bases that match TRBD1. CDR3 length: 15 amino acids. The V gene end was trimmed by 3 bases and the J gene end by 3 bases; junction bases not matched to a gene: 5. CDR1 SGHTA and CDR2 FQGTGA come from the germline V gene.

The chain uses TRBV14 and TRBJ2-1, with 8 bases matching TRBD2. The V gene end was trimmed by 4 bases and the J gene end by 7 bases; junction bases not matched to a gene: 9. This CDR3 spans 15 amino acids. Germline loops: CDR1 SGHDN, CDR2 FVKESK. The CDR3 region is CASSPTGGPGNEQFF. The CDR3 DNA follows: TGTGCCAGCAGCCCCACGGGGGGGCCGGGGAATGAGCAGTTCTTC.

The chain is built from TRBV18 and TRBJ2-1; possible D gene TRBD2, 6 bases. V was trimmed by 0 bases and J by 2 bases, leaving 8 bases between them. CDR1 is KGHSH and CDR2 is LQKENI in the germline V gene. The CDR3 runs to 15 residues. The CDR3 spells CASSPPERAYNEQFF. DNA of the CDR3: TGTGCCAGCTCACCACCTGAGCGGGCCTACAATGAGCAGTTCTTC.

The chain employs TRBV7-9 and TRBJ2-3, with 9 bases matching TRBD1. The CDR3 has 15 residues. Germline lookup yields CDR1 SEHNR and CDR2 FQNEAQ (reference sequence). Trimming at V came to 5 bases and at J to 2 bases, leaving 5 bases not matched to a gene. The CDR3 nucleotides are TGTGCCAGCAGCAACGGACAGGGGATCACAGATACGCAGTATTTT. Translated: CASSNGQGITDTQYF.

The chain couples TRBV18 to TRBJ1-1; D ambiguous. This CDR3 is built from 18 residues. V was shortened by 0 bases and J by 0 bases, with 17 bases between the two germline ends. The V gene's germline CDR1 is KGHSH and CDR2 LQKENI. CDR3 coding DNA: TGTGCCAGCTCACCACCGGGGAGGGATTTCTCCATGAACACTGAAGCTTTCTTT. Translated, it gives CASSPPGRDFSMNTEAFF. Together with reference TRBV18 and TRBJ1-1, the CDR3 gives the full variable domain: NAGVMQNPRHLVRRRGQEARLRCSPMKGHSHVYWYRQLPEEGLKFMVYLQKENIIDESGMPKERFSAEFPKEGPSILRIQQVVRGDSAAYFCASSPPGRDFSMNTEAFFGQGTRLTVV.

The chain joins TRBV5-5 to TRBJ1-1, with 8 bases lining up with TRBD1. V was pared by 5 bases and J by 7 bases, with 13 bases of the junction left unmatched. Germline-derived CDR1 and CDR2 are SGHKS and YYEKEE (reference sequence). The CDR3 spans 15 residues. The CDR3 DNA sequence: TGTGCCAGCAGTTTGTTCAGGGGGCTTTCACTTGAAGCTTTCTTT. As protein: CASSLFRGLSLEAFF. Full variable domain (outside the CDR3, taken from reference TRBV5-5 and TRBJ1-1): DAGVTQSPTHLIKTRGQQVTLRCSPISGHKSVSWYQQVLGQGPQFIFQYYEKEERGRGNFPDRFSARQFPNYSSELNVNALLLGDSALYLCASSLFRGLSLEAFFGQGTRLTVV.

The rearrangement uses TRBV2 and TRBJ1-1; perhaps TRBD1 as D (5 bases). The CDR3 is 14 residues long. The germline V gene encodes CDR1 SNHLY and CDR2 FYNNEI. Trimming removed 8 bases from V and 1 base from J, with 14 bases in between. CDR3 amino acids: CASVYRTGNTEAFF. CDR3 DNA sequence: TGTGCCAGCGTCTACAGGACGGGGAACACTGAAGCTTTCTTT.

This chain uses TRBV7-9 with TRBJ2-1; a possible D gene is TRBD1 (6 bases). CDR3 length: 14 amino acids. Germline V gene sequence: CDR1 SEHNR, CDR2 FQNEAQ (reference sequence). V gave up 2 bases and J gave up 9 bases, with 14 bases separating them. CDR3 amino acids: CASSLWVGGGEQFF. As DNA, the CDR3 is TGTGCCAGCAGCTTATGGGTTGGGGGCGGTGAGCAGTTCTTC.

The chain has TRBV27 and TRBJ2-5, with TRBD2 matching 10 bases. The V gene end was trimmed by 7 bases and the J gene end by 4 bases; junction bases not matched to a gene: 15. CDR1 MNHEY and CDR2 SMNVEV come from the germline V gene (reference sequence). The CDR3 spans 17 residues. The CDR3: CASTPRLAGARGETQYF. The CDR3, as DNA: TGTGCCAGCACCCCGCGGCTAGCGGGGGCGCGGGGAGAGACCCAGTACTTC.

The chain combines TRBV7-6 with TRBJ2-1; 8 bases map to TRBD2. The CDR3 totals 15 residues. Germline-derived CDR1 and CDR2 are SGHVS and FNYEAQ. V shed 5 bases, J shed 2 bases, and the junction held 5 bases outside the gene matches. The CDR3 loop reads CASSPRGGPYNEQFF. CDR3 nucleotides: TGTGCCAGCAGCCCACGGGGGGGACCCTACAATGAGCAGTTCTTC. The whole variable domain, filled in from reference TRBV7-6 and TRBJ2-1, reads GAGVSQSPRYKVTKRGQDVALRCDPISGHVSLYWYRQALGQGPEFLTYFNYEAQQDKSGLPNDRFSAERPEGSISTLTIQRTEQRDSAMYRCASSPRGGPYNEQFFGPGTRLTVL.

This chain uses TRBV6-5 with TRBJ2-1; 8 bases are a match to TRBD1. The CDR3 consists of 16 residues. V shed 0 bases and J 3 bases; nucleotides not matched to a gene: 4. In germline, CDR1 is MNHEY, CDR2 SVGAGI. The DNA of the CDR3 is TGTGCCAGCAGTTACTCAAGACAGGGGTACTACAATGAGCAGTTCTTC. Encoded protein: CASSYSRQGYYNEQFF.

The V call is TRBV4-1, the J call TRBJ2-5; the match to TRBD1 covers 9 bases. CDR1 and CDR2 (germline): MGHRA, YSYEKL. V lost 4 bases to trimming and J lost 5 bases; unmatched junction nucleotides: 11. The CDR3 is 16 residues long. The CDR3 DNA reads TGCGCCAGCAGCCCTACCTACCGGACAGGGGCGGAGACCCAGTACTTC. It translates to CASSPTYRTGAETQYF.

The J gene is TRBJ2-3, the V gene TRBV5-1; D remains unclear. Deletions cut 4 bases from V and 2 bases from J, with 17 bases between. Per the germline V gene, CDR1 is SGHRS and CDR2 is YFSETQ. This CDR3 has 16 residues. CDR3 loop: CASSMLSRLSTDTQYF. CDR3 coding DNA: TGCGCCAGCAGCATGTTAAGTCGCCTATCCACAGATACGCAGTATTTT.